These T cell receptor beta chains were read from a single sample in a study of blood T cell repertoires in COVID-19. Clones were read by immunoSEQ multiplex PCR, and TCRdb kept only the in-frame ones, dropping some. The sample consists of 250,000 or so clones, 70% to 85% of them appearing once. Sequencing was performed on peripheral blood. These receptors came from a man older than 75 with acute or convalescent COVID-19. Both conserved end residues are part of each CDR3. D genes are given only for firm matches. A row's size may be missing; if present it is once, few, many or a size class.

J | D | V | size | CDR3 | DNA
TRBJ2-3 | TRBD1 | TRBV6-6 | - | CASSWDRAEDTQYF | TGTGCCAGCAGCTGGGACAGGGCGGAAGATACGCAGTATTTT
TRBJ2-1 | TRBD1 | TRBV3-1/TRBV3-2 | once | CASSQGQGSYNEQFF | TGTGCCAGCAGCCAGGGACAGGGCTCCTACAATGAGCAGTTCTTC
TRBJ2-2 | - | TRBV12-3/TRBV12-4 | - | CASSLRGELFF | TGTGCCAGCAGTCTACGGGGAGAGCTGTTTTTT
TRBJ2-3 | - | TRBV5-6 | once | CASSLVVGDTQYF | TGTGCCAGCAGCTTGGTAGTCGGGGATACGCAGTATTTT
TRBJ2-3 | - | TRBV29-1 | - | CSVLRWQGTDTQYF | TGCAGCGTTCTAAGGTGGCAGGGCACAGATACGCAGTATTTT
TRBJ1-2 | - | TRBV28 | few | CASSSPGTSANYGYTF | TGTGCCAGCAGTTCTCCCGGGACATCCGCTAACTATGGCTACACCTTC
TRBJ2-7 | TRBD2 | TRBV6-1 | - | CASKREGLGEQYF | TGTGCCAGCAAGCGGGAGGGCCTGGGCGAGCAGTACTTC
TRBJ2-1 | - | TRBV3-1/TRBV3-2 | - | CASSQLGNNEQFF | TGTGCCAGCAGCCAACTCGGTAACAATGAGCAGTTCTTC
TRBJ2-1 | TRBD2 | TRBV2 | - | CASSEGAGGGATEQFF | TGTGCCAGCAGTGAGGGGGCTGGCGGGGGGGCCACTGAGCAGTTCTTC
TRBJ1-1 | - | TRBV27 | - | CASSPSYGTEAFF | TGTGCCAGCAGTCCGAGTTATGGCACTGAAGCTTTCTTT
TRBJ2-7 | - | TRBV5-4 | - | CASSQGNAYEQYF | TGTGCCAGCAGTCAGGGAAACGCCTACGAGCAGTACTTC
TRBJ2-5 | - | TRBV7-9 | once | CASSLSQGIQETQYF | TGTGCCAGCAGCTTAAGTCAGGGGATCCAAGAGACCCAGTACTTC
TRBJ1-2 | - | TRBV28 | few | CASSLSPQGHGYTF | TGTGCCAGCAGTTTAAGCCCCCAGGGGCATGGCTACACCTTC
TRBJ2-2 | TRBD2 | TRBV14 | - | CASSHAGTSPTGELFF | TGTGCCAGCAGCCACGCCGGGACTAGCCCCACCGGGGAGCTGTTTTTT
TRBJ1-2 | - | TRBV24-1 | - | CATSSGGGYGYTF | TGTGCCACCAGTTCCGGGGGTGGCTATGGCTACACCTTC
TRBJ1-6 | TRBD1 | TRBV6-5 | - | CASSLQGEASPLHF | TGTGCCAGCAGCCTTCAGGGGGAGGCTTCACCCCTCCACTTT
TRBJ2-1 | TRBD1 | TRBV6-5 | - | CASSRGTVTYNEQFF | TGTGCCAGCAGTAGGGGGACAGTGACCTACAATGAGCAGTTCTTC
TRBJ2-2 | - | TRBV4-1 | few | CASRGGAFNTGELFF | TGCGCCAGCAGAGGGGGGGCCTTTAACACCGGGGAGCTGTTTTTT
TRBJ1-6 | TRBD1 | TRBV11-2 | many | CASSFDRVRSPLHF | TGTGCCAGCAGCTTCGACAGGGTGCGATCACCCCTCCACTTT
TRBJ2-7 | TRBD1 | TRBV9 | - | CASSLTGGPDEQYF | TGTGCCAGCAGCCTGACAGGGGGTCCCGACGAGCAGTACTTC
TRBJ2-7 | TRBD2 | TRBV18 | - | CASSPRRTSYEQYF | TGTGCCAGCTCACCACGCCGGACTAGCTACGAGCAGTACTTC
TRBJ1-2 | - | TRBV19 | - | CASSPSGTPYYGYTF | TGTGCCAGTAGTCCTTCCGGGACACCCTACTATGGCTACACCTTC
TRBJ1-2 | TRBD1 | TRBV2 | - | CASSSGQRYGYTF | TGTGCCAGCAGTTCGGGACAGCGCTATGGCTACACCTTC